This T cell receptor beta chain was profiled in a study of T-cell memory formation after mild COVID-19. TCRdb reprocessed the 5' RACE reads with MiXCR, giving one entry per CDR3 protein. The sample lists roughly 380,000 distinct CDR3 sequences, around 28% occurring once. Trimming pared 6 bases from V and 3 bases from J, leaving 15 bases between. This CDR3 comprises 15 residues. This clonotype occurred a few times. The sample consisted of PBMCs or a T cell subset sorted from them (not recorded which). The V gene is TRBV12-3 or TRBV12-4, the J gene TRBJ1-5; tentatively, D is TRBD1 (6 bases). The receptor's source is an adult woman who had mild COVID-19 (a few samples of this study predate the infection). Cell type and time point are not known. CDR3 amino acids: CASRASGVVNQPQHF. CDR3 in DNA: TGTGCCAGCAGGGCCTCAGGGGTGGTCAATCAGCCCCAGCATTTT.